These T cell receptor beta chains were read from a single sample in a study of regulatory T cells in long-lasting Graves disease. MiXCR was run by TCRdb on the multiplex PCR reads, yielding one entry per CDR3 protein. The sample carries roughly 220,000 distinct CDR3 sequences, about 16% recorded once. Sequencing used peripheral blood mononuclear cells (PBMCs), obtained at new diagnosis, from a patient treated with antithyroid drugs. The receptors here all came from a female donor with Graves disease. The CDR3 runs from the conserved cysteine through the conserved F or W. A D gene is named only where the DNA matches it firmly. Not all rows give a size; the values are once, few, many and, for expanded clones, a class.

D gene: NA; clone size: few; J gene: TRBJ1-1; V gene: TRBV5-6; CDR3 protein: CASSLAFQGGMNTEAFF; CDR3 DNA: TGTGCCAGCAGCTTGGCGTTCCAGGGAGGGATGAACACTGAAGCTTTCTTT
D gene: NA; clone size: many; J gene: TRBJ1-1; V gene: TRBV6-1; CDR3 protein: CASSASGTLDNTEAFF; CDR3 DNA: TGTGCCAGCAGTGCTTCCGGGACCTTAGATAACACTGAAGCTTTCTTT
D gene: TRBD2; clone size: many; J gene: TRBJ2-1; V gene: TRBV7-2; CDR3 protein: CASSPTTSDLTEQFF; CDR3 DNA: TGTGCCAGCAGCCCGACGACTAGCGACCTAACTGAGCAGTTCTTC
D gene: NA; clone size: NA; J gene: TRBJ2-4; V gene: TRBV7-3; CDR3 protein: CASSRSKSGIQYF; CDR3 DNA: TGTGCCAGCAGCCGTAGTAAGTCTGGCATTCAGTACTTC
D gene: NA; clone size: many; J gene: TRBJ2-7; V gene: TRBV20-1; CDR3 protein: CSARERWSYEQYF; CDR3 DNA: TGCAGTGCTAGAGAGCGGTGGTCTTACGAGCAGTACTTC
D gene: NA; clone size: many; J gene: TRBJ2-6; V gene: TRBV12-3/TRBV12-4; CDR3 protein: CASSVTGGQSGANVLTF; CDR3 DNA: TGTGCCAGCAGCGTTACGGGGGGACAGTCTGGGGCCAACGTCCTGACTTTC
D gene: NA; clone size: NA; J gene: TRBJ2-7; V gene: TRBV12-3/TRBV12-4; CDR3 protein: CASSGYDEQYF; CDR3 DNA: TGTGCCAGCAGTGGCTACGACGAGCAGTACTTC
D gene: TRBD2; clone size: many; J gene: TRBJ2-7; V gene: TRBV9; CDR3 protein: CASSVAGGPYEQYF; CDR3 DNA: TGTGCCAGCAGCGTAGCGGGAGGGCCCTACGAGCAGTACTTC
D gene: TRBD1; clone size: many; J gene: TRBJ2-1; V gene: TRBV15; CDR3 protein: CATSRVRRGQGIYNEQFF; CDR3 DNA: TGTGCCACCAGCAGAGTAAGAAGGGGACAGGGGATTTACAATGAGCAGTTCTTC
D gene: TRBD1; clone size: many; J gene: TRBJ2-7; V gene: TRBV20-1; CDR3 protein: CSARDPQGERTYEQYF; CDR3 DNA: TGCAGTGCTAGAGACCCACAGGGGGAACGAACCTACGAGCAGTACTTC
D gene: NA; clone size: NA; J gene: TRBJ2-5; V gene: TRBV11-2; CDR3 protein: CASSLTGLRGETQYF; CDR3 DNA: TGTGCCAGCAGCCTAACGGGCCTCCGGGGAGAGACCCAGTACTTC
D gene: NA; clone size: many; J gene: TRBJ2-1; V gene: TRBV11-3; CDR3 protein: CASTLGGRSYNEQFF; CDR3 DNA: TGTGCCAGCACCTTAGGAGGCCGCTCCTACAATGAGCAGTTCTTC
D gene: TRBD1; clone size: many; J gene: TRBJ1-3; V gene: TRBV19; CDR3 protein: CASSTRTGAKGNTIYF; CDR3 DNA: TGTGCCAGTTCCACCCGAACAGGGGCGAAAGGAAACACCATATATTTT
D gene: NA; clone size: many; J gene: TRBJ2-1; V gene: TRBV5-6; CDR3 protein: CASSVMEEDNEQFF; CDR3 DNA: TGTGCCAGCAGCGTTATGGAGGAGGACAATGAGCAGTTCTTC
D gene: NA; clone size: NA; J gene: TRBJ2-7; V gene: TRBV11-1; CDR3 protein: CASGWTLYDEQYF; CDR3 DNA: TGTGCCAGCGGCTGGACGCTCTACGACGAGCAGTACTTC
D gene: TRBD1; clone size: many; J gene: TRBJ2-7; V gene: TRBV13; CDR3 protein: CASRPQGAHPYEQYF; CDR3 DNA: TGTGCCAGCAGACCTCAGGGGGCGCATCCCTACGAGCAGTACTTC
D gene: NA; clone size: many; J gene: TRBJ1-5; V gene: TRBV6-1; CDR3 protein: CASRGIYSNQPQHF; CDR3 DNA: TGTGCCAGCAGGGGCATATATAGCAATCAGCCCCAGCATTTT
D gene: TRBD2; clone size: NA; J gene: TRBJ2-7; V gene: TRBV24-1; CDR3 protein: CATSDPTSGRHLSYEQYF; CDR3 DNA: TGTGCCACCAGTGACCCGACTAGCGGGAGGCATTTATCCTACGAGCAGTACTTC
D gene: NA; clone size: many; J gene: TRBJ2-1; V gene: TRBV5-6; CDR3 protein: CASSTWTAYPIHEQFF; CDR3 DNA: TGTGCCAGCAGCACATGGACAGCGTACCCTATCCATGAGCAGTTCTTC
D gene: TRBD1; clone size: NA; J gene: TRBJ1-2; V gene: TRBV6-2/TRBV6-3; CDR3 protein: CASSYPGQGYGYTF; CDR3 DNA: TGTGCCAGCAGTTACCCTGGACAGGGGTATGGCTACACCTTC
D gene: NA; clone size: NA; J gene: TRBJ2-1; V gene: TRBV20-1; CDR3 protein: CSARDPQSPYNEQFF; CDR3 DNA: TGCAGTGCTAGAGATCCCCAGTCCCCCTACAATGAGCAGTTCTTC
D gene: NA; clone size: many; J gene: TRBJ1-2; V gene: TRBV6-1; CDR3 protein: CASSQGWGDSNYGYTF; CDR3 DNA: TGTGCCAGCTCTCAGGGCTGGGGGGATTCTAACTATGGCTACACCTTC
D gene: NA; clone size: many; J gene: TRBJ2-1; V gene: TRBV5-1; CDR3 protein: CASSLAVLSYNEQFF; CDR3 DNA: TGCGCCAGCAGCTTAGCGGTTCTCTCCTACAATGAGCAGTTCTTC
D gene: TRBD2; clone size: NA; J gene: TRBJ2-1; V gene: TRBV12-3/TRBV12-4; CDR3 protein: CASSLRAGLAGVNEQFF; CDR3 DNA: TGTGCCAGCAGTTTAAGGGCGGGACTAGCGGGAGTGAATGAGCAGTTCTTC
D gene: TRBD1; clone size: many; J gene: TRBJ1-4; V gene: TRBV7-8; CDR3 protein: CASRRDSSTNEKLFF; CDR3 DNA: TGTGCCAGCAGACGGGACAGCTCAACTAATGAAAAACTGTTTTTT
D gene: TRBD1; clone size: many; J gene: TRBJ2-7; V gene: TRBV6-1; CDR3 protein: CASGRTGYYGEQYF; CDR3 DNA: TGTGCCAGCGGGCGGACAGGGTATTATGGCGAGCAGTACTTC
D gene: NA; clone size: NA; J gene: TRBJ2-7; V gene: TRBV11-2; CDR3 protein: CASSRAPDGGVGEQYF; CDR3 DNA: TGTGCCAGCAGCCGGGCCCCTGACGGCGGGGTAGGCGAGCAGTACTTC
D gene: TRBD2; clone size: many; J gene: TRBJ2-5; V gene: TRBV7-2; CDR3 protein: CASELAGGLQETQYF; CDR3 DNA: TGTGCCAGCGAATTGGCGGGAGGGCTCCAAGAGACCCAGTACTTC
D gene: NA; clone size: many; J gene: TRBJ2-2; V gene: TRBV24-1; CDR3 protein: CATSDLRASEGTGELFF; CDR3 DNA: TGTGCCACCAGTGATTTAAGGGCCTCGGAGGGAACCGGGGAGCTGTTTTTT
D gene: NA; clone size: NA; J gene: TRBJ1-5; V gene: TRBV20-1; CDR3 protein: CSATRDTGSNQPQHF; CDR3 DNA: TGCAGTGCTACCCGGGACACAGGAAGCAATCAGCCCCAGCATTTT
D gene: TRBD2; clone size: many; J gene: TRBJ2-1; V gene: TRBV15; CDR3 protein: CATSRGTSGSNEQFF; CDR3 DNA: TGTGCCACCAGCAGAGGGACTAGCGGGAGTAATGAGCAGTTCTTC
D gene: TRBD2; clone size: many; J gene: TRBJ2-1; V gene: TRBV11-3; CDR3 protein: CASGPGLVFYNEQFF; CDR3 DNA: TGTGCCAGCGGACCCGGACTAGTTTTTTACAATGAGCAGTTCTTC
D gene: NA; clone size: many; J gene: TRBJ2-7; V gene: TRBV28; CDR3 protein: CASSLAERRQYF; CDR3 DNA: TGTGCCAGCAGTTTAGCCGAGCGTCGGCAGTACTTC
D gene: NA; clone size: many; J gene: TRBJ1-3; V gene: TRBV7-2; CDR3 protein: CASSLDPAGISGNTIYF; CDR3 DNA: TGTGCCAGCAGCTTAGACCCGGCCGGAATCTCTGGAAACACCATATATTTT
D gene: NA; clone size: many; J gene: TRBJ1-1; V gene: TRBV27; CDR3 protein: CASRGGRNTEAFF; CDR3 DNA: TGTGCCAGCAGGGGGGGGAGGAACACTGAAGCTTTCTTT
D gene: NA; clone size: many; J gene: TRBJ1-5; V gene: TRBV27; CDR3 protein: CASSEPGRSNQPQHF; CDR3 DNA: TGTGCCAGCAGTGAGCCGGGGAGGAGCAATCAGCCCCAGCATTTT
D gene: TRBD2; clone size: many; J gene: TRBJ2-5; V gene: TRBV11-1; CDR3 protein: CASSFSTSGGETQYF; CDR3 DNA: TGTGCCAGCAGCTTCTCCACTAGCGGGGGGGAGACCCAGTACTTC
D gene: TRBD2; clone size: many; J gene: TRBJ2-7; V gene: TRBV27; CDR3 protein: CASSLLAGGFEQYF; CDR3 DNA: TGTGCCAGCAGTTTACTAGCGGGGGGCTTCGAGCAGTACTTC
D gene: TRBD1; clone size: many; J gene: TRBJ1-2; V gene: TRBV19; CDR3 protein: CASSMGPGDRDYYGYTF; CDR3 DNA: TGTGCCAGTAGTATGGGCCCTGGGGACAGGGATTACTATGGCTACACCTTC
D gene: TRBD1; clone size: many; J gene: TRBJ2-1; V gene: TRBV2; CDR3 protein: CASTKHSQGGGNEQFF; CDR3 DNA: TGTGCCAGCACCAAACACTCACAGGGGGGCGGGAATGAGCAGTTCTTC
D gene: NA; clone size: many; J gene: TRBJ1-6; V gene: TRBV7-8; CDR3 protein: CASSLRVQAYNSPLHF; CDR3 DNA: TGTGCCAGCAGTCTCAGGGTGCAAGCCTATAATTCACCCCTCCACTTT
D gene: NA; clone size: many; J gene: TRBJ1-2; V gene: TRBV28; CDR3 protein: CASSLSGFAWGYTF; CDR3 DNA: TGTGCCAGCAGTTTATCGGGTTTCGCCTGGGGCTACACCTTC
D gene: NA; clone size: many; J gene: TRBJ1-6; V gene: TRBV19; CDR3 protein: CASSGKSSYNSPLHF; CDR3 DNA: TGTGCCAGTAGTGGTAAGAGCTCCTATAATTCACCCCTCCACTTT
D gene: TRBD2; clone size: many; J gene: TRBJ2-5; V gene: TRBV10-3; CDR3 protein: CAISELGLAGEVGETQYF; CDR3 DNA: TGTGCCATCAGTGAGCTCGGACTAGCGGGAGAGGTGGGGGAGACCCAGTACTTC
D gene: NA; clone size: many; J gene: TRBJ2-1; V gene: TRBV7-6; CDR3 protein: CASSSVRGNEQFF; CDR3 DNA: TGTGCCAGCAGCTCCGTTAGGGGCAACGAGCAGTTCTTC